This T cell receptor (beta chain) was captured by sequencing in a study of cytomegalovirus exposure and HLA in healthy donors. Study overall: Drawn from HLA-typed donors, around 85 million unique TCRs were held in an early data release. Findings and limits, study-wide: There were a few CMV-associated chains whose specificity for CMV antigens was confirmed in vitro. Presence/absence results assume similar sequencing depth per donor, which may not hold.

This CDR3 contains 15 residues. Losses at the gene ends were 3 bases for V and 2 bases for J; bases not matched to a gene: 5. Germline V gives CDR1 SGHRS, CDR2 YFSETQ. This PCR relied on a set of 60 Vbeta primers and 13 Jbeta primers. Libraries were prepared by immunoSEQ multiplex PCR; TCRdb keeps only in-frame clonotypes and omits some of them. The sample holds some 120,000 clones, 60% to 80% seen once. About this clone itself: Its cognate antigen is unknown.

The chain uses TRBV5-1 and TRBJ1-1, with 9 bases matching TRBD1. This receptor was taken from a middle-aged man in good health and CMV-seronegative. Sequenced: PBMCs. CDR3 loop: CASSWGTGRNTEAFF. The CDR3 DNA sequence: TGCGCCAGCAGCTGGGGGACAGGGAGAAACACTGAAGCTTTCTTT.